This TCR beta chain was recovered during a study of T-cell reconstitution after alpha-beta-depleted transplantation in children. Unique molecular identifiers were incorporated when the TCRbeta library was constructed. TCRdb used MiXCR to reprocess the PCR reads, holding one entry per CDR3 protein. This sample has some 520,000 distinct CDR3 sequences; 30% to 35% occur once, and the top ten carry about 2.3%. This CDR3 region has 15 residues. Per the germline V gene, CDR1 is SGHRS and CDR2 is YFSETQ. V dropped 2 bases and J dropped 4 bases, with 13 bases sitting between them. The sequenced sample was PBMCs from the stem cell graft donor, obtained from the stem cell graft. This TCR came from a human donor who donated a stem cell graft to a child with aplastic anemia. The chain couples TRBV5-1 to TRBJ1-3, with D possibly being TRBD1 (5 bases). The DNA of the CDR3 is TGCGCCAGCAGCTTCGGGACCCAAGGAGGAAACACCATATATTTT. Translated: CASSFGTQGGNTIYF. The whole variable domain, filled in from reference TRBV5-1 and TRBJ1-3, reads KAGVTQTPRYLIKTRGQQVTLSCSPISGHRSVSWYQQTPGQGLQFLFEYFSETQRNKGNFPGRFSGRQFSNSRSEMNVSTLELGDSALYLCASSFGTQGGNTIYFGEGSWLTVV.